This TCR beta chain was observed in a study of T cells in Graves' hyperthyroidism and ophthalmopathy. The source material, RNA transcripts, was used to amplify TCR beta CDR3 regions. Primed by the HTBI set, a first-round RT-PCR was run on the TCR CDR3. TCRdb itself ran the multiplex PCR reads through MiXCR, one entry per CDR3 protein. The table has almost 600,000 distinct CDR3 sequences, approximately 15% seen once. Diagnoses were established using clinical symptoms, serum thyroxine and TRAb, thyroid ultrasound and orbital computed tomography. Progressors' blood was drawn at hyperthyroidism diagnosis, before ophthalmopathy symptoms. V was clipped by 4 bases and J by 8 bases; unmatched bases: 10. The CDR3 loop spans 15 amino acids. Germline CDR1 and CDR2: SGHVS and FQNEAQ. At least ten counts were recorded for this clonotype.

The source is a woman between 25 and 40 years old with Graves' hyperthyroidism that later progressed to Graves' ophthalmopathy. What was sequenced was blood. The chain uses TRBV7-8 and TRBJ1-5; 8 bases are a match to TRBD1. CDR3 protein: CASSSLGQGVEPQHF. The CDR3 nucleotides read TGTGCCAGCAGCTCCCTTGGACAGGGAGTGGAGCCCCAGCATTTT.